This T cell receptor beta chain was sequenced for a study of blood T cell repertoires in COVID-19. Study context: Some COVID-19 samples were acute and others convalescent; all came from the United States, Italy and Spain. In each case, the material was cDNA or gDNA derived from T cells, B-cell-depleted T cells, or PBMCs.

As processed by the authors: Scientists estimated how many nucleated cells there were by amplifying reference gene primers. Here immunoSEQ multiplex PCR was the method, and the copy in TCRdb shows in-frame clones only, minus some. That table is the source of V, J and clone size, and D and trimming were worked out from the DNA. Of about 490,000 clones listed, approximately 83% are singletons. The receptor was derived from a human donor in a cohort sampled during active COVID-19. Sequenced: peripheral blood.

Here the CDR3 reads CAWSQPTTGGYNEQFF. The CDR3 region has the DNA TGTGCCTGGAGTCAACCGACGACGGGGGGATACAATGAGCAGTTCTTC. The genes are TRBV30 and TRBJ2-1; 7 bases align to TRBD2. This CDR3 is 16 amino acids long. CDR1 GTSNPN and CDR2 SVGIG come from the germline V gene (reference sequence). V lost 2 bases, J lost 4 bases, and 11 bases stayed unmatched. The complete variable domain, with remaining parts taken from reference TRBV30 and TRBJ2-1, reads SQTIHQWPATLVQPVGSPLSLECTVEGTSNPNLYWYRQAAGRGLQLLFYSVGIGQISSEVPQNLSASRPQDRQFILSSKKLLLSDSGFYLCAWSQPTTGGYNEQFFGPGTRLTVL.